A selection of T cell receptor beta chains follows, all from one sample in a study of tumor-infiltrating lymphocytes in primary liver carcinoma. TCRdb ran MiXCR on the multiplex PCR reads and lists one entry per CDR3 protein. The table lists around 40,000 distinct CDR3 sequences, approximately 70% of them singletons. The sample consisted of liver tumor tissue from sampling region 2. Every receptor here comes from a middle-aged man with primary liver carcinoma and hepatitis B virus infection. Each CDR3 is given with its conserved first and last residue. A D gene is named only where the DNA matches it firmly. Clone size is given for some rows only: seen once, a few or many times, or a class if the clone is expanded.

clone size,J gene,V gene,D gene,CDR3 protein,CDR3 DNA
few,TRBJ1-1,TRBV6-1,NA,CARRIQGPRMGFF,TGTGCCCGTCGGATTCAGGGACCTCGAATGGGTTTCTTT
few,TRBJ2-5,TRBV5-4,NA,CTSSTNQETQYF,TGTACCAGCAGTACGAACCAAGAGACCCAGTACTTC
NA,TRBJ2-1,TRBV6-2/TRBV6-3,TRBD2,CASSLRLAGWPYDEQFF,TGTGCAAGCAGTCTAAGACTAGCGGGATGGCCCTACGATGAGCAGTTCTTC
NA,TRBJ2-5,TRBV6-2/TRBV6-3,NA,CTAGGQGTQYF,TGTACCGCCGGGGGCCAAGGGACCCAGTACTTC
NA,TRBJ2-3,TRBV12-3/TRBV12-4,NA,CASRTVYGADTQYF,TGTGCCAGCAGAACAGTGTACGGCGCAGATACGCAGTATTTT
NA,TRBJ2-3,TRBV11-1,NA,CASSLRTDTYYF,TGCGCCAGCAGCTTAAGGACAGATACGTATTATTTT
NA,TRBJ2-1,TRBV12-3/TRBV12-4,NA,CASTHGRGLLNEQSF,TGTGCCAGCACCCACGGTAGGGGACTTCTTAATGAACAGTCCTTC
NA,TRBJ1-1,TRBV29-1,NA,CNVRGGHLEALF,TGCAACGTGCGGGGCGGGCACCTTGAAGCTCTCTTT
NA,TRBJ2-7,TRBV6-2/TRBV6-3,NA,CASSYTTYNEQCF,TGTGCCAGCAGTTACACGACATACAACGAGCAGTGCTTC
once,TRBJ2-1,TRBV28,NA,CASKNPSSRCLNEQFF,TGTGCCAGCAAAAACCCGTCTAGTCGGTGTCTCAATGAGCAGTTCTTC
NA,TRBJ2-5,TRBV14,TRBD2,CASSQVAGGEGGTQYF,TGTGCCAGCTCCCAGGTAGCGGGAGGAGAGGGAGGGACCCAGTACTTC
NA,TRBJ1-6,TRBV5-4,NA,CANTGRGSPLHF,TGTGCCAACACCGGACGGGGGTCACCCCTCCACTTT